This T cell receptor beta chain was documented in a study of blood T cell repertoires in COVID-19. Study-level information: Material from acute and convalescent COVID-19 was sourced from the United States, Italy and Spain. The analysed material was cDNA or gDNA that came from T cells, B-cell-depleted T cells, or PBMCs.

Clones were sequenced by immunoSEQ multiplex PCR, and TCRdb holds only the in-frame ones, with some missing. The sample includes a few hundred thousand clones, 88% of them seen just once. Seattle enrolled patients during active infection and tracked them longitudinally. The germline V gene has CDR1 SGHDT and CDR2 YYEEEE. V lost 6 bases to trimming and J lost 3 bases; unmatched junction nucleotides: 14. The CDR3 is 18 amino acids. The TCR originated in a man between 50 and 59 years old with COVID-19, enrolled during active disease. J is TRBJ2-1 and V is TRBV5-6; TRBD2 aligns across 11 bases. The specimen was peripheral blood. The CDR3 nucleotides read TGTGCCAGCAACAATCTAGCGGGAGGAGGGGACTACTACAATGAGCAGTTCTTC. Translation: CASNNLAGGGDYYNEQFF.